One T cell receptor (beta chain) is described in this entry. The antigen remains unidentified. Germline V CDR1 and CDR2: MDHEN, SYDVKM. After removal of 4 bases from V and 4 bases from J, the junction contained 3 bases not matched to a gene. CDR3 size: 13 residues. This sample was taken from a study of T cells in Graves' hyperthyroidism and ophthalmopathy. Regarding the study as a whole: Model output signaled ophthalmopathy a median 6.5 months ahead of onset.

PBMCs were derived from 7.5 to 10 ml fresh peripheral blood. It was RNA transcripts that yielded the amplified TCR beta CDR3 regions. A first-round RT-PCR of the TCR CDR3 used the HTBI primer set. TCRdb redid the calling of the multiplex PCR reads with MiXCR, one entry per CDR3 protein. In the table there are about 500,000 distinct CDR3 sequences, around 16% of which are singletons. Sequenced material: blood. The chain recombines TRBV28 with TRBJ1-2, with 7 positions matching TRBD1. This TCR was sampled from a woman aged 25 to 39 with Graves' ophthalmopathy. Here the CDR3 DNA reads TGTGCCAGCAGTTCGACAGGGCCCTATGGCTACACCTTC. Protein sequence: CASSSTGPYGYTF.